This T cell receptor (beta chain) was profiled in a study of blood T cells in healthy people across ages. Using a J-beta primer mix together with a sample-barcoded 5' primer, a second PCR was run for roughly 7 to 12 cycles. TCRdb reprocessed the 5' RACE reads with MiXCR, giving one entry per CDR3 protein. The sample holds hundreds of thousands of distinct CDR3 sequences, less than 35% seen once. This clonotype was observed a single time. The antigen is undetermined. General study findings and limits: Older age coincided with a roughly linear decline in TCR beta diversity per million T cells. Whereas aged donors had fewer naive CD4+ cells, long-lived donors had more of them and higher diversity.

The individuals who served as donors were healthy Caucasians living in Russia, aged roughly 6 to 95. Trimming removed 3 bases at V and 4 bases at J, with 11 bases between. This CDR3 has 14 residues. Sequencing input: blood. The origin of this receptor is a woman older than 75 in good health. This rearrangement joins TRBV12-3 or TRBV12-4 to TRBJ2-3, with D uncertain. The CDR3 reads CASSFDQRADTQYF. The CDR3 DNA is TGTGCCAGCAGTTTCGATCAGAGAGCAGATACGCAGTATTTT.